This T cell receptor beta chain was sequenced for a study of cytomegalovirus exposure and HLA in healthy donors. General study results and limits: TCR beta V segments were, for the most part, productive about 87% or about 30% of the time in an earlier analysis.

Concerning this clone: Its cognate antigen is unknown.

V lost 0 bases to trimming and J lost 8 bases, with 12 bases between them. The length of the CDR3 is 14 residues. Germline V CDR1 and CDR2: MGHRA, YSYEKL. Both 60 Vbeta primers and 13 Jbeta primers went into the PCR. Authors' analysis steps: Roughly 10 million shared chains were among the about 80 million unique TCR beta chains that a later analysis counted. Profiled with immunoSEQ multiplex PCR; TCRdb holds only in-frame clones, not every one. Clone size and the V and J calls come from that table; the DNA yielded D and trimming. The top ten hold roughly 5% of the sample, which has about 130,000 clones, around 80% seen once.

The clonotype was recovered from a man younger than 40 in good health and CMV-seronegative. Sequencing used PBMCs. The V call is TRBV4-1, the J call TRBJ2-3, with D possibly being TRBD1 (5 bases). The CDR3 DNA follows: TGCGCCAGCAGCCAAGATTCAGGGTCCGCTACGCAGTATTTT. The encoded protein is CASSQDSGSATQYF.